This T cell receptor beta chain was sequenced in a study of T cell responses to AZD1222 COVID-19 vaccine. Data came from immunoSEQ multiplex PCR; TCRdb stores just in-frame clones and leaves some out. The table has over 150,000 clones, approximately 90% seen once. Specimen: peripheral blood, collected 28 days after the second AZD1222 dose. This receptor was obtained from an adult who received the AZD1222 COVID-19 vaccine.

CDR3 protein: CSAPVSYEQYF. CDR3 bases: TGCAGTGCACCGGTCTCCTACGAGCAGTACTTC. The chain joins TRBV20-1 to TRBJ2-7; the D is unclear. CDR3 length equals 11 residues. Germline values: CDR1 DFQATT, CDR2 SNEGSKA (reference sequence). V lost 6 bases to trimming and J lost 0 bases, with 6 bases between them.